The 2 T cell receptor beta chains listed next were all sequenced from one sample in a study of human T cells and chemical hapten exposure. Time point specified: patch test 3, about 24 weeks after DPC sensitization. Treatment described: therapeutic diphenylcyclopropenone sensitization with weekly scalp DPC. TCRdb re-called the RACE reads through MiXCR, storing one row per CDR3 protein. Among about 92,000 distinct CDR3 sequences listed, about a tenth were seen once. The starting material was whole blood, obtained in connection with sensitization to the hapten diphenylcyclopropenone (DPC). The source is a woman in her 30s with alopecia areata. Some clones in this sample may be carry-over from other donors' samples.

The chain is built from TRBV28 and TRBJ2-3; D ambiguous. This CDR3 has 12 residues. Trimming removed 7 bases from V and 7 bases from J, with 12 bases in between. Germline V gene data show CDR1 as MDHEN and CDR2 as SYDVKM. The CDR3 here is CASTSTAYTQYF. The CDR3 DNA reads TGTGCCAGCACCTCGACTGCGTATACGCAGTATTTT.

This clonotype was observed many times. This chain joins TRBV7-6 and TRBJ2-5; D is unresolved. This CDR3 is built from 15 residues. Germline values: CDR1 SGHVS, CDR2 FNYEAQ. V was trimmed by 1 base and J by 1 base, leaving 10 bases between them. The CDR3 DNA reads TGTGCCAGCAGCTTAGTAGGCAGGATCCAAGAGACCCAGTACTTC. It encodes CASSLVGRIQETQYF.